The rows below give T cell receptor beta chains drawn from one sample of a study of cytomegalovirus exposure and HLA in healthy donors. Measured with immunoSEQ multiplex PCR; TCRdb has only the in-frame clones, and not every one. Of 30,000 to 40,000 clones listed, over 80% are singletons. Sequencing input: PBMCs. The receptors were sampled from a man younger than 30 in good health and CMV-seronegative. CDR3s include the opening cysteine and the closing phenylalanine or tryptophan. Each record gives: J gene, D gene, clone size, V gene, CDR3 DNA, CDR3 protein. D genes are given only for firm matches. Where a row states a size, it is once, few, many or the class of an expanded clone; other rows omit it.

>TRBJ1-2|-|once|TRBV15
TGTGCCACCAGCAGAGATCCACTCGCAGGGTTGGACTATGGCTACACCTTC
CATSRDPLAGLDYGYTF
>TRBJ1-1|-|-|TRBV2
TGTGCCAGAGAGGGTGGGTTACGCACTGAAGCTTTCTTT
CAREGGLRTEAFF
>TRBJ2-2|-|-|TRBV5-1
TGCGCCAGCAGGTGGGACACCTCCACCGGGGAGCTGTTTTTT
CASRWDTSTGELFF
>TRBJ2-1|TRBD2|-|TRBV6-4
TGTGCCAGCAGTGACTCGGCTAGCGGGAGTAGTAAGCAGTTCTTC
CASSDSASGSSKQFF
>TRBJ1-4|-|-|TRBV25-1
TGTGCCAGCAGTGACTTGGGGGGGGACTCTTCGGGGAAACTGTTTTTT
CASSDLGGDSSGKLFF
>TRBJ2-5|TRBD1|-|TRBV6-1
TGTGCCAGCAGTGTATCCGGGACAGAATTGACCCAGTACTTC
CASSVSGTELTQYF
>TRBJ2-3|TRBD1|-|TRBV6-5
TGTGCCAGCAGGAGGGGGCTGAACACAGATACGCAGTATTTT
CASRRGLNTDTQYF
>TRBJ2-1|TRBD2|-|TRBV18
TGTGCCAGCTCGGGTTTAGCGGGGGGAGATGAGCAGTTCTTC
CASSGLAGGDEQFF
>TRBJ2-7|-|-|TRBV5-1
TGCGCCAGCAGCTTAACGACAGTGACCTACGAGCAGTACTTC
CASSLTTVTYEQYF
>TRBJ2-1|-|-|TRBV6-4
TGTGCCAGCAGTGACACGGACAGAAGCAATGAGCAGTTCTTC
CASSDTDRSNEQFF
>TRBJ1-2|-|-|TRBV9
TGTGCCAGCAGCGTGAACGACCGGGGGGGGTATGGCTACACCTTC
CASSVNDRGGYGYTF
>TRBJ2-7|-|-|TRBV7-6
TGTGCCAGCAGCTTAGGAGCCGGGGCAGGGGTCGAGCAGTACTTC
CASSLGAGAGVEQYF
>TRBJ1-1|TRBD1|-|TRBV29-1
TGCAGCGCTACTCAGGGGGCGAACACTGAAGCTTTCTTT
CSATQGANTEAFF
>TRBJ2-2|-|-|TRBV7-2
TGTGCCAGCAGTCGGTTAACGAACACCGGGGAGCTGTTTTTT
CASSRLTNTGELFF
>TRBJ2-7|TRBD1|once|TRBV10-1
TGCGCCAGCAGGCTTAAAGGGGGCAGGGTCCTCTACGAGCAGTACTTC
CASRLKGGRVLYEQYF
>TRBJ2-7|TRBD1|-|TRBV9
TGTGCCAGCAGCGCCTATACTGCGGGACAGGGGATTAACGAGCAGTACTTC
CASSAYTAGQGINEQYF
>TRBJ1-2|TRBD1|-|TRBV19
TGTGCCAGTTGGGACAGGGGTTCCTGCACCTTC
CASWDRGSCTF
>TRBJ2-1|-|-|TRBV30
TGTGCCTGGAGTCCCACAGATAATGAGCAGTTCTTC
CAWSPTDNEQFF
>TRBJ2-2|TRBD2|-|TRBV28
TGTGCCAGCAAAACTAGCGGATTCACCGGGGAGCTGTTTTTT
CASKTSGFTGELFF
>TRBJ2-1|TRBD2|-|TRBV5-1
TGCGCCAGCAGCCCAGGGACTAGCGGGTACAATGAGCAGTTCTTC
CASSPGTSGYNEQFF
>TRBJ1-1|-|-|TRBV2
TGTGCCAGCAGTGTCCCCTTTAGGGAGGGGAACACTGAAGCTTTCTTT
CASSVPFREGNTEAFF
>TRBJ2-7|-|once|TRBV6-6
TGTGCCAGCAGTACTTCCTACAGGCTAAGCTCTAACGAGCAGTACTTC
CASSTSYRLSSNEQYF
>TRBJ1-2|TRBD1|-|TRBV27
TGTGCCAGCAGTTTTGGGGACAGGGAGTCTAGTGGCTACACCTTC
CASSFGDRESSGYTF
>TRBJ1-2|-|-|TRBV5-8
TGTGCCAGCAGCTTCAGGGGCAGCGGCTACACCTTC
CASSFRGSGYTF
>TRBJ2-5|-|-|TRBV18
TGTGCCAGCTCACCACGGGCTGGAGAGACCCAGTACTTC
CASSPRAGETQYF
>TRBJ2-3|-|-|TRBV21-1
TGTGCCAGCAGCAGGGGCGAGATAACGCAGTATTTT
CASSRGEITQYF
>TRBJ2-5|-|-|TRBV19
TGTGCCACCAACTCTGGAGCGGACCAAGAGACCCAGTACTTC
CATNSGADQETQYF
>TRBJ2-5|TRBD1|-|TRBV23-1
TGCGCCAGCAGTTGTCACAGGGGCCTTTTGGGATACCAAGAGACCCAGTACTTC
CASSCHRGLLGYQETQYF
>TRBJ2-2|-|once|TRBV27
TGTGCCAGCAGTTTATCGAGGTATCCCGGGGAGCTGTTTTTT
CASSLSRYPGELFF
>TRBJ2-5|TRBD2|-|TRBV5-4
TGTGCCAGCAGCTTGCCCAGCGGGAGGGCTAAAGAGACCCAGTACTTC
CASSLPSGRAKETQYF
>TRBJ2-3|TRBD2|-|TRBV6-1
TGTGCCAGCAGTGGAGTGGGACTAGCGATGACAGATACGCAGTATTTT
CASSGVGLAMTDTQYF
>TRBJ2-7|-|-|TRBV11-2
TGTGCCAGCAGCTTAACAAACTACGAGCAGTACTTC
CASSLTNYEQYF
>TRBJ2-2|TRBD2|few|TRBV19
TGTGCCAGTAGAGATAGCGGGTTCACCGGGGAGCTGTTTTTT
CASRDSGFTGELFF
>TRBJ2-2|TRBD2|-|TRBV11-2
TGTGCCAGCAGAAGGGGACTAGCGGCCGACACCGGGGAGCTGTTTTTT
CASRRGLAADTGELFF
>TRBJ1-5|-|-|TRBV10-2
TGCGCCAGCAGCCCCGGGGGTCAGCCCCAGCATTTT
CASSPGGQPQHF
>TRBJ1-2|-|-|TRBV15
TGTGCCACCAGCAGAGGCGGGGGTCGCTATGGCTACACCTTC
CATSRGGGRYGYTF
>TRBJ1-2|-|-|TRBV11-2
TGTGCCAGCAGCTTACTGGGGCAGGCCTATGGCTACACCTTC
CASSLLGQAYGYTF